One sample yielded the 21 T cell receptor beta chains listed below, sequenced in a study of shared clonotypes between healthy human individuals. Repertoires were generated with immunoSEQ multiplex PCR, while TCRdb's copy carries only in-frame clones and drops some. The sample shows 2 million to 2.5 million clones, approximately 95% of them seen only once. Material for sequencing was naive CD4+ T cells sorted from blood. The subset was: CD45RA+ positively selected. All receptors derive from a man aged 18 to 35 in good health.

This rearrangement joins TRBV5-4 to TRBJ2-3; no clear D. CDR1 and CDR2 (germline): SGHNT, YYREEE (reference sequence). Trimming took 6 bases from V and 2 from J, leaving 13 bases between them. The CDR3 runs 14 residues. CDR3 sequence reads: CASTRKADTDTQYF. DNA of the CDR3: TGTGCCAGCACCCGGAAGGCGGACACAGATACGCAGTATTTT.

This chain joins TRBV11-2 and TRBJ1-3; the D is unclear. From germline, CDR1 is SGHAT and CDR2 FQNNGV. The CDR3 has 16 residues. V was clipped by 1 base and J by 0 bases, with 10 bases between them. The CDR3 DNA reads as TGTGCCAGCAGCTTAGTTCCGGGAAGCTCTGGAAACACCATATATTTT. Translating gives CASSLVPGSSGNTIYF.

The V gene is TRBV6-1, the J gene TRBJ1-4, with TRBD1 identical over 10 bases. Trimming removed 6 bases from V and 6 bases from J; junction bases left unmatched: 4. The CDR3 is 14 residues long. Germline V lookup: CDR1 MNHNS, CDR2 SASEGT. This CDR3 reads CASRATGGYEKLFF. The DNA for the CDR3 is TGTGCCAGCAGGGCGACAGGGGGCTATGAAAAACTGTTTTTT.

The chain uses TRBV18 and TRBJ1-5, with D possibly TRBD1 on 6 matching bases. Germline V gives CDR1 KGHSH, CDR2 LQKENI. The CDR3 contains 13 residues. Trimming left V 8 bases short and J 6 bases short, with 14 bases between. The CDR3 nucleotides read TGTGCCAGCGGGGAGGGGGGATTTCAGCCCCAGCATTTT. Translation: CASGEGGFQPQHF. Complete variable domain (other parts from reference TRBV18 and TRBJ1-5): NAGVMQNPRHLVRRRGQEARLRCSPMKGHSHVYWYRQLPEEGLKFMVYLQKENIIDESGMPKERFSAEFPKEGPSILRIQQVVRGDSAAYFCASGEGGFQPQHFGDGTRLSIL.

V usage is TRBV7-2 and J usage is TRBJ1-4; D perhaps matches TRBD1 (5 bases). This CDR3 comprises 14 residues. CDR1 and CDR2 (germline): SGHTA, FQGNSA. V lost 6 bases and J lost 6, with 14 bases in between. The CDR3 sequence: CASSHGTRDEKLFF. For the CDR3, the DNA is TGTGCCAGCAGTCACGGGACTCGCGATGAAAAACTGTTTTTT.

The gene calls are TRBV9 and TRBJ2-3, with 15 bases aligning to TRBD2. The ends lost 0 bases at V and 11 bases at J; junction bases unmatched: 4. Germline loops: CDR1 SGDLS, CDR2 YYNGEE. The CDR3 has 15 residues. The CDR3 DNA reads TGTGCCAGCAGCGTAGGGCGGACTAGCGGGGGGGAGCAGTATTTT. Encoded protein: CASSVGRTSGGEQYF.

The rearrangement uses TRBV4-3 and TRBJ1-2, with 10 positions matching TRBD1. V was pared by 4 bases and J by 4 bases, with 6 bases of the junction left unmatched. Germline V gene lookup returns CDR1 LGHNA and CDR2 YSLEER. The CDR3 runs to 15 residues. The CDR3 DNA reads TGCGCCAGCAGCCTCACGACAGGGGGCGTCTATGGCTACACCTTC. Translating gives CASSLTTGGVYGYTF.

This clone came up once. The V call is TRBV28, the J call TRBJ2-2; D is unclear. The CDR3 covers 15 residues. Germline lookup yields CDR1 MDHEN and CDR2 SYDVKM. The V end was cut by 2 bases, the J end by 4 bases, with 11 bases between. The chain's CDR3 is CASSLDTPGTGELFF. DNA of the CDR3: TGTGCCAGCAGTTTAGATACCCCGGGCACCGGGGAGCTGTTTTTT.

This clone was seen once. The gene calls are TRBV30 and TRBJ1-6; D may be TRBD1 (6 bases). The CDR3 totals 17 residues. Per germline, CDR1 GTSNPN and CDR2 SVGIG (reference sequence). V was trimmed by 4 bases and J by 3 bases, leaving 19 bases between them. The CDR3 coding sequence is TGTGCCTGGACCCCCGGACAGCTCAACGACTATAATTCACCCCTCCACTTT. Amino acid sequence: CAWTPGQLNDYNSPLHF. The variable domain in full, with the rest retrieved from reference TRBV30 and TRBJ1-6, is SQTIHQWPATLVQPVGSPLSLECTVEGTSNPNLYWYRQAAGRGLQLLFYSVGIGQISSEVPQNLSASRPQDRQFILSSKKLLLSDSGFYLCAWTPGQLNDYNSPLHFGNGTRLTVT.

The chain couples TRBV14 to TRBJ2-7; 10 nucleotides line up with TRBD1. Germline V gene data show CDR1 as SGHDN and CDR2 as FVKESK. The V and J ends lost 4 bases and 2 bases, in that order; junction bases with no gene match: 2. The CDR3 spans 14 residues. Here the CDR3 DNA reads TGTGCCAGCAGCCGGGGGACAGGGGCCTACGAGCAGTACTTC. It is translated as CASSRGTGAYEQYF.

This chain connects TRBV28 to TRBJ2-6; D is unclear. The CDR3 is made up of 14 amino acids. V was trimmed by 3 bases and J by 2 bases, leaving 5 bases between them. Germline CDR1 is MDHEN and CDR2 is SYDVKM. CDR3 nucleotides: TGTGCCAGCAGTTTTCTTGCTGGGGCCAACGTCCTGACTTTC. The encoded protein is CASSFLAGANVLTF. Filled out from reference TRBV28 and TRBJ2-6, the complete variable domain reads DVKVTQSSRYLVKRTGEKVFLECVQDMDHENMFWYRQDPGLGLRLIYFSYDVKMKEKGDIPEGYSVSREKKERFSLILESASTNQTSMYLCASSFLAGANVLTFGAGSRLTVL.

This chain uses TRBV14 with TRBJ2-7; D is possibly TRBD2 (6 bases). The CDR3 is 16 residues long. CDR1 and CDR2 from the germline V gene are SGHDN and FVKESK. V was shortened by 4 bases and J by 4 bases, with 20 bases between the two germline ends. CDR3 sequence reads: CASSRGDGGTVYEQYF. CDR3 in DNA: TGTGCCAGCAGCCGAGGAGATGGCGGGACGGTTTACGAGCAGTACTTC. The complete variable domain, with remaining parts taken from reference TRBV14 and TRBJ2-7, reads EAGVTQFPSHSVIEKGQTVTLRCDPISGHDNLYWYRRVMGKEIKFLLHFVKESKQDESGMPNNRFLAERTGGTYSTLKVQPAELEDSGVYFCASSRGDGGTVYEQYFGPGTRLTVT.

The chain employs TRBV5-6 and TRBJ1-5; 9 bases fit TRBD1. This CDR3 has 16 amino acids. After removal of 4 bases from V and 0 bases from J, the junction contained 5 bases not matched to a gene. Germline CDR1 and CDR2: SGHDT and YYEEEE. CDR3 sequence: CASSPGQGSSNQPQHF. In nucleotides, the CDR3 is TGTGCCAGCAGCCCGGGACAGGGAAGTAGCAATCAGCCCCAGCATTTT.

J is TRBJ2-7 and V is TRBV7-8, with TRBD2 matching over 12 bases. This CDR3 is built from 18 residues. Looked up from germline, CDR1 is SGHVS and CDR2 is FQNEAQ. Trimming took 1 base from V and 5 from J; bases not matched to a gene: 12. CDR3 sequence: CASSLGPLTSGSLHEQYF. The CDR3 region has the DNA TGTGCCAGCAGCTTAGGCCCCCTGACTAGCGGGAGCCTCCACGAGCAGTACTTC.

The chain carries TRBV30 and TRBJ2-7, with D possibly being TRBD2 (5 bases). This CDR3 region has 12 residues. Per the germline V gene, CDR1 is GTSNPN and CDR2 is SVGIG (reference sequence). Trimming removed 4 bases from V and 5 bases from J, with 12 bases in between. The CDR3 is CAWTILGNEQYF. CDR3 bases: TGTGCCTGGACCATACTAGGGAACGAGCAGTACTTC.

The rearrangement uses TRBV21-1 and TRBJ2-7; the table assigns TRBD1, which was not confirmed against the DNA. TRBV21-1 is a known pseudogene. CDR3 length: 16 amino acids. CDR3 loop: CASSSRPGTVSYEQYF. The CDR3 nucleotides are TGTGCCAGCAGCAGTCGCCCTGGGACAGTCTCCTACGAGCAGTACTTC.

As concerns this clone: Other DNA sequences from this sample encode an identical CDR3 as well. The chain carries TRBV18 and TRBJ2-7, with TRBD1 matching 8 bases. The CDR3 is 12 residues long. CDR1 and CDR2 (germline): KGHSH, LQKENI. Unmatched junction bases numbered 1, after V lost 4 bases and J lost 5 bases. The CDR3 DNA reads as TGTGCCAGCTCACTACAGGGGGACGAGCAGTACTTC. Its protein is CASSLQGDEQYF.

The V call is TRBV19, the J call TRBJ1-5; no firm D call. From germline, CDR1 is LNHDA and CDR2 SQIVND (reference sequence). Trimming stripped 5 bases from V and 7 bases from J, with 9 bases between. This CDR3 has 12 residues. The CDR3, as DNA: TGTGCCAGTAGTCCATTGTTGCAGCCCCAGCATTTT. The encoded protein is CASSPLLQPQHF.

CDR3 amino acids: CASSFGGGINNEQFF. For the CDR3, the DNA is TGTGCCAGCAGCTTCGGAGGGGGGATAAACAATGAGCAGTTCTTC. The chain recombines TRBV7-3 with TRBJ2-1, with D tentatively TRBD1 or TRBD2 (6 bases each). CDR3 size: 15 residues. The germline V gene encodes CDR1 SGHTA and CDR2 FQGTGA. V lost 3 bases and J lost 5, with 14 bases in between.

The chain is built from TRBV16 and TRBJ1-5, with TRBD1 as a possible D gene (5 bases). Trimming shortened V by 4 bases and J by 4 bases, and 11 bases separated the two germline ends. Germline V gene lookup returns CDR1 KGHSY and CDR2 FQNENV. The CDR3 is 14 residues long. The CDR3 loop reads CASSPTGGNQPQHF. The DNA for the CDR3 is TGTGCCAGCAGCCCCACGGGGGGGAATCAGCCCCAGCATTTT.

The chain carries TRBV7-9 and TRBJ1-1; TRBD1 might be the D (6 bases). V was pared by 5 bases and J by 1 base, with 17 bases between. This CDR3 spans 16 amino acids. Per germline, CDR1 SEHNR and CDR2 FQNEAQ (reference sequence). CDR3: CASSPLGTDRNTEAFF. The CDR3 coding sequence is TGTGCCAGCAGCCCCCTAGGGACGGACAGGAACACTGAAGCTTTCTTT.